This T cell receptor (beta chain) was captured by sequencing in a study of T cells in Graves' hyperthyroidism and ophthalmopathy. Study-level findings and limits: Classification by a 13 V-J model distinguished ophthalmopathy from stable hyperthyroidism.

Amplified TCR beta CDR3 regions came from RNA transcripts. The HTBI primer set served for first-round RT-PCR of the TCR CDR3. TCRdb processed the multiplex PCR reads anew with MiXCR; each CDR3 protein has one entry. The sample consists of approximately 610,000 distinct CDR3 sequences, under 15% of them appearing once. CDR3 length: 14 amino acids. The germline V gene encodes CDR1 LGHNT and CDR2 FRNRAP. V lost 6 bases and J lost 3, with 15 bases in between. This clonotype came up many times. Its antigen is still unknown. Ophthalmopathy patients had Clinical Activity Score at least 3, NOSPECS grade at least 4, duration under 3 months. Clinical symptoms, serum thyroxine, TRAb, thyroid ultrasound and orbital computed tomography informed diagnoses. PBMCs were obtained from approximately 10 ml fresh peripheral blood.

The sequenced sample consisted of blood. The receptor's source is a woman aged 40 to 49 with Graves' ophthalmopathy. This chain joins TRBV12-5 and TRBJ2-7; a possible D gene is TRBD2 (5 bases). The CDR3 loop reads CASGPGRLDYEQYF. CDR3 in DNA: TGTGCTAGTGGACCTGGGAGACTCGACTACGAGCAGTACTTC.